The 4 T cell receptor beta chains in this list originate from one sample, sequenced in a study of blood T cell repertoires in COVID-19. Libraries were prepared by immunoSEQ multiplex PCR; TCRdb keeps only in-frame clonotypes and omits some of them. The sample consists of fewer than 300,000 clones, over 70% of them appearing once. Sequencing used peripheral blood. The source is a human donor in a cohort sampled during active COVID-19.

The chain employs TRBV21-1 and TRBJ2-4; the table assigns TRBD2, which was not confirmed against the DNA. TRBV21-1 is reported as a pseudogene. This CDR3 has 16 amino acids. The CDR3 sequence is CASSKGAAGKENIQYF. CDR3 DNA: TGTGCCAGCAGCAAAGGAGCGGCAGGTAAAGAAAACATTCAGTACTTC.

This chain connects TRBV3-1 (or the pseudogene TRBV3-2) to TRBJ2-6; perhaps TRBD1 as D (5 bases). Trimming took 3 bases from V and 0 from J, leaving 15 bases between them. Germline lookup yields CDR1 LGHDT and CDR2 YNNKEL (reference sequence). There are 18 residues in the CDR3. The CDR3: CASSQGNRLTSGANVLTF. CDR3 coding DNA: TGTGCCAGCAGCCAGGGTAACAGGCTTACCTCTGGGGCCAACGTCCTGACTTTC.

The chain recombines TRBV10-2 with TRBJ2-7; TRBD2 matches 9 bases. The CDR3 totals 15 residues. Germline V gene data show CDR1 as WSHSY and CDR2 as SAAADI. Trimming removed 6 bases from V and 2 bases from J; junction bases left unmatched: 8. CDR3: CASRGVLAGTYEQYF. CDR3 DNA sequence: TGCGCCAGCAGGGGGGTTCTAGCGGGAACCTACGAGCAGTACTTC.

J is TRBJ1-2 and V is TRBV11-2; possible D gene TRBD1, 6 bases. The CDR3 covers 12 residues. Germline-derived CDR1 and CDR2 are SGHAT and FQNNGV. Trimming pared 7 bases from V and 8 bases from J, leaving 14 bases between. Written as DNA, the CDR3 is TGTGCCAGCATGGGAACAGGGTTCGGCTACACCTTC. It specifies CASMGTGFGYTF.